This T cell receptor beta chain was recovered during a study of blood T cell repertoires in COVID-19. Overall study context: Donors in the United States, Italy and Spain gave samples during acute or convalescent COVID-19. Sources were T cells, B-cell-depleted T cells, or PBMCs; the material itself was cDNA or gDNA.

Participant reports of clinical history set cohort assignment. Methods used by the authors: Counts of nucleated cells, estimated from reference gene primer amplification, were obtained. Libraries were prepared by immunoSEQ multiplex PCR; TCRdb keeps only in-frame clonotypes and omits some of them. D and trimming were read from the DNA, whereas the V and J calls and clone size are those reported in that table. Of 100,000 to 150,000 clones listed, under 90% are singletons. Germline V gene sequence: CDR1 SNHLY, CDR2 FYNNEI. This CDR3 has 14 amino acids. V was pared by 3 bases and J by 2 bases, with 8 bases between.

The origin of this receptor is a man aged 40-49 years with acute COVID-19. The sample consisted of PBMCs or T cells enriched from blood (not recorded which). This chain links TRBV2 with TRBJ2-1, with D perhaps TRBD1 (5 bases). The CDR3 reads CASSDDSTYNEQFF. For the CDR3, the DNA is TGTGCCAGCAGTGACGACAGTACCTACAATGAGCAGTTCTTC.